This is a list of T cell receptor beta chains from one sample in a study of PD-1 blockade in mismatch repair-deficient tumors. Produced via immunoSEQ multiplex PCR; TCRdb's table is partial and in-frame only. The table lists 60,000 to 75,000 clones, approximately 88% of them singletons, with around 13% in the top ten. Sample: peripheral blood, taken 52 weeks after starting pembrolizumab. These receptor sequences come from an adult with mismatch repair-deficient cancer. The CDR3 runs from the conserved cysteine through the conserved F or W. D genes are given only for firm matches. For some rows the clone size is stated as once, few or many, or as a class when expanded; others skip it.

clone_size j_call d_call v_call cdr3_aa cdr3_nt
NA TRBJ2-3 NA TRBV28 CASSPSGGSTDTQYF TGTGCCAGCAGCCCGTCGGGCGGAAGCACAGATACGCAGTATTTT
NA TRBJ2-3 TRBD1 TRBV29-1 CSVERWGQGTDTQYF TGCAGCGTTGAAAGGTGGGGACAGGGAACAGATACGCAGTATTTT
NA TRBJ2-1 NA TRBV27 CASSFRGGQGEQFF TGTGCCAGCAGTTTTAGAGGCGGTCAGGGGGAGCAGTTCTTC
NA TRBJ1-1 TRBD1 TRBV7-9 CASSLTGTGGSDTEAFF TGTGCCAGCAGCTTAACCGGGACAGGGGGATCGGACACTGAAGCTTTCTTT
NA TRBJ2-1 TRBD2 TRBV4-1 CASSQMGGDNEQFF TGCGCCAGCAGCCAGATGGGGGGGGACAATGAGCAGTTCTTC
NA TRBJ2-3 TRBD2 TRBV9 CASGRGGIGTDTQYF TGTGCCAGCGGTCGGGGAGGGATAGGTACAGATACGCAGTATTTT
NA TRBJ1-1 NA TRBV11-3 CASRGGGILLGPDTEAFF TGTGCCAGCAGGGGAGGGGGTATCTTGCTTGGTCCTGACACTGAAGCTTTCTTT
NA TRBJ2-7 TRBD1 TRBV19 CASSDRGLAYEQYF TGTGCCAGTTCCGACAGGGGGCTTGCCTACGAGCAGTACTTC
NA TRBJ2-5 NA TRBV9 CASSVSGKETQYF TGTGCCAGCAGCGTGAGTGGGAAAGAGACCCAGTACTTC
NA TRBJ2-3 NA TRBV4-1 CASSQVLSSANTDTQYF TGCGCCAGCAGCCAAGTTTTGTCCAGCGCAAACACAGATACGCAGTATTTT
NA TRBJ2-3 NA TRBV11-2 CASSLMAGYTDTQYF TGTGCCAGCAGCTTAATGGCAGGGTACACAGATACGCAGTATTTT
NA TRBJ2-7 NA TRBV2 CASSDIWGYEQYF TGTGCCAGCAGTGACATCTGGGGGTACGAGCAGTACTTC
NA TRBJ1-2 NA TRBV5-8 CASSEPGRYGYTF TGTGCCAGCAGCGAACCCGGGAGATATGGCTACACCTTC
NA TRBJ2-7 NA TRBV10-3 CAISESQDLYEQYF TGTGCCATCAGTGAGTCCCAGGATCTCTACGAGCAGTACTTC
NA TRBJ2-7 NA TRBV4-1 CASSQDRGPGNEQYF TGCGCCAGCAGCCAAGATCGGGGCCCGGGGAACGAGCAGTACTTC
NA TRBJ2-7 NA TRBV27 CASSLAGNRWAEQYF TGTGCCAGCAGTTTAGCCGGGAACCGGTGGGCCGAGCAGTACTTC
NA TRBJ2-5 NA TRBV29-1 CSVEDGAGSETQYF TGCAGCGTTGAAGATGGGGCAGGGAGTGAGACCCAGTACTTC
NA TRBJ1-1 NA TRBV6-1 CASSEAEGGKTEAFF TGTGCCAGCAGTGAAGCGGAGGGTGGTAAAACTGAAGCTTTCTTT
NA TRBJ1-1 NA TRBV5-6 CASSLAGPNTEAFF TGTGCCAGCAGCTTGGCCGGGCCGAACACTGAAGCTTTCTTT
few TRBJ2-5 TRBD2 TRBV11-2 CASSLMVGGNQETQYF TGTGCCAGCAGCTTAATGGTGGGGGGGAACCAAGAGACCCAGTACTTC
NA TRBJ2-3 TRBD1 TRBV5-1 CASRYNRGTGGTDTQYF TGCGCCAGCCGATACAATCGGGGGACAGGGGGCACAGATACGCAGTATTTT
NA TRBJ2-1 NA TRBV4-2 CASSLPHPAWNEQFF TGTGCCAGCAGCCTCCCCCACCCCGCCTGGAATGAGCAGTTCTTC
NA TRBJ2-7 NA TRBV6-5 CASTGRTYEQYF TGTGCCAGCACCGGTAGGACCTACGAGCAGTACTTC
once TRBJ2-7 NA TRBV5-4 CASSPGFRPYEQYF TGTGCCAGCAGCCCCGGGTTCCGACCCTACGAGCAGTACTTC
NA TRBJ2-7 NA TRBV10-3 CAISETWPASYEQYF TGTGCCATCAGTGAAACATGGCCAGCCTCCTACGAGCAGTACTTC
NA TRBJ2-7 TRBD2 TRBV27 CASSLYTLGGTPYEQYF TGTGCCAGCAGTTTATACACCCTCGGGGGGACGCCCTACGAGCAGTACTTC
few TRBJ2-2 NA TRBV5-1 CASSADITGELFF TGCGCCAGCAGCGCAGACATCACCGGGGAGCTGTTTTTT
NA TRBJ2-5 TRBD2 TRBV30 CAWSPGLAGVLSRETQYF TGTGCCTGGAGTCCCGGACTAGCGGGAGTCCTTTCCCGGGAGACCCAGTACTTC
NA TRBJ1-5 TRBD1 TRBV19 CASSGTGGTQPQHF TGTGCCAGTAGTGGGACAGGTGGGACTCAGCCCCAGCATTTT
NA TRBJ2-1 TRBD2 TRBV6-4 CASSDASGSNEQFF TGTGCCAGCAGTGACGCTAGCGGGAGCAATGAGCAGTTCTTC
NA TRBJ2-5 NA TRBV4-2 CASSQAQGPLQETQYF TGTGCCAGCAGCCAAGCTCAGGGGCCCCTCCAAGAGACCCAGTACTTC
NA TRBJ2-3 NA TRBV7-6 CASSSGTSTDTQYF TGTGCCAGCAGCTCTGGGACTAGCACAGATACGCAGTATTTT
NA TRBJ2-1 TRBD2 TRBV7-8 CASSYLAGGSYNEQFF TGTGCCAGCAGCTATCTAGCGGGAGGGTCCTACAATGAGCAGTTCTTC
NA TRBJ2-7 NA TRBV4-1 CASSPRTAYEQYF TGCGCCAGTAGCCCCCGGACGGCCTACGAGCAGTACTTC
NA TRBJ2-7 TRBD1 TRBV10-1 CASSEGGQGAYEQYF TGCGCCAGCAGTGAAGGCGGACAGGGGGCGTATGAGCAGTACTTC
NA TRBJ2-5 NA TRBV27 CASSLSRGETQYF TGTGCCAGCAGTTTATCCAGGGGAGAGACCCAGTACTTC
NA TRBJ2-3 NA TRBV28 CASRVGLQSLFSTDTQYF TGTGCCAGCAGAGTAGGGCTCCAAAGTCTTTTTAGCACAGATACGCAGTATTTT
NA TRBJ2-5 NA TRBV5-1 CASSLAGGGQETQYF TGCGCCAGCAGCTTGGCCGGGGGCGGACAAGAGACCCAGTACTTC
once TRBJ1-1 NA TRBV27 CASSFRPDTEAFF TGTGCCAGCAGTTTTCGTCCGGATACTGAAGCTTTCTTT
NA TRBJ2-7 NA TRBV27 CASSNRQGYEQYF TGTGCCAGCAGTAATCGCCAGGGGTACGAGCAGTACTTC
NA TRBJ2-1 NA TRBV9 CASSVASNSYNEQFF TGTGCCAGCAGCGTAGCCAGCAACTCCTACAATGAGCAGTTCTTC
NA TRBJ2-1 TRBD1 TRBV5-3 CARSYRDSYTEQFF TGTGCCAGAAGCTACCGGGACAGCTACACTGAGCAGTTCTTC
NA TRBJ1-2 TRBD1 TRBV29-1 CSVGEGDSYGYTF TGCAGCGTTGGGGAGGGGGACAGTTATGGCTACACCTTC